This is a list of T cell receptor beta chains from one sample in a study of regulatory T cells in long-lasting Graves disease. TCRdb re-called the multiplex PCR reads with MiXCR, one entry per CDR3 protein. This sample has hundreds of thousands of distinct CDR3 sequences, with less than 25% found just once. This specimen consisted of peripheral blood mononuclear cells (PBMCs), obtained when the disease was refractory, from a patient treated with antithyroid drugs. All receptors come from a female donor with Graves disease. CDR3s include the opening cysteine and the closing phenylalanine or tryptophan. The order of the fields is V gene, clone size, D gene, J gene, CDR3 protein, CDR3 DNA. The D gene is left open where the match is weak. Some rows mark clone size as missing; the rest say once, few, many or name a class of expanded clone.

TRBV2	-	-	TRBJ1-5	CASSGGGYQPQHF	TGTGCCAGCAGTGGGGGTGGGTATCAGCCCCAGCATTTT
TRBV2	many	TRBD1	TRBJ1-5	CASSAGQGANQPQHF	TGTGCCAGCAGTGCCGGACAGGGGGCGAATCAGCCCCAGCATTTT
TRBV12-3/TRBV12-4	many	-	TRBJ1-2	CASSLSRRNGYTF	TGTGCCAGCAGTTTATCTAGGAGGAATGGCTACACCTTC
TRBV20-1	many	-	TRBJ2-5	CSAVRQQETQYF	TGCAGTGCTGTTAGACAGCAAGAGACCCAGTACTTC
TRBV2	-	TRBD2	TRBJ2-1	CASRVGLADFF	TGTGCCAGCAGGGTGGGACTAGCAGACTTCTTC
TRBV29-1	many	-	TRBJ2-2	CSVEDLDYTGELFF	TGCAGCGTTGAAGATCTTGATTACACCGGGGAGCTGTTTTTT
TRBV3-1	-	-	TRBJ2-1	CASSQGDFEQFF	TGTGCCAGCAGCCAAGGTGACTTCGAGCAGTTCTTC
TRBV2	many	-	TRBJ2-5	CASSEEGAETQYF	TGTGCCAGCAGTGAAGAAGGAGCGGAGACCCAGTACTTC
TRBV12-3/TRBV12-4	many	-	TRBJ1-4	CASSRQGATNEKLFF	TGTGCCAGCAGTCGCCAGGGAGCAACTAATGAAAAACTGTTTTTT
TRBV19	few	-	TRBJ1-5	CASSKAHGGNQPQHF	TGTGCCAGTAGTAAGGCTCACGGCGGCAATCAGCCCCAGCATTTT
TRBV19	-	TRBD1	TRBJ2-6	CASTDRAGANVLTF	TGTGCCAGTACCGACAGGGCTGGGGCCAACGTCCTGACTTTC
TRBV5-1	-	TRBD1	TRBJ1-6	CASSWTGGESPSSF	TGCGCCAGCAGCTGGACAGGGGGCGAATCCCCCTCGTCGTTT
TRBV28	-	TRBD1	TRBJ2-7	CASSFWDRASEQYF	TGTGCCAGCAGTTTCTGGGACAGGGCTTCCGAGCAGTACTTC
TRBV6-1	many	-	TRBJ1-1	CASRGMGAEEAFF	TGTGCCAGCAGAGGTATGGGGGCGGAGGAAGCTTTCTTT
TRBV29-1	few	TRBD1	TRBJ2-2	CSGGQTFGGELFF	TGCAGCGGGGGACAGACCTTTGGCGGGGAGCTGTTTTTT
TRBV12-3/TRBV12-4	few	-	TRBJ1-1	CASSSFSGGWFHTEAFF	TGTGCCAGCAGTAGCTTCTCGGGCGGTTGGTTTCACACTGAAGCTTTCTTT
TRBV3-1	many	-	TRBJ1-5	CASSQDLGLQPQHF	TGTGCCAGCAGCCAAGATCTTGGGTTGCAGCCCCAGCATTTT
TRBV28	-	TRBD2	TRBJ2-2	CASRLGLAGGYTGELFF	TGTGCCAGCAGACTGGGACTAGCGGGAGGTTACACCGGGGAGCTGTTTTTT
TRBV19	few	TRBD2	TRBJ2-5	CARRNLQRGYQETQYF	TGTGCCAGAAGAAATCTCCAGCGGGGGTACCAAGAGACCCAGTACTTC
TRBV5-1	-	TRBD2	TRBJ2-4	CASSPRGTSGGRAKNIQYF	TGCGCCAGCAGCCCACGCGGGACTAGCGGGGGCAGAGCCAAAAACATTCAGTACTTC
TRBV10-1	-	-	TRBJ2-1	CASGARVGGEQFF	TGCGCCAGCGGAGCAAGGGTGGGTGGTGAGCAGTTCTTC
TRBV10-1	-	TRBD1	TRBJ2-1	CASSESGTVNEQFF	TGCGCCAGCAGTGAGTCCGGGACAGTTAATGAGCAGTTCTTC
TRBV19	many	-	TRBJ1-2	CASSRAGGPQGGYTF	TGTGCCAGTAGTAGAGCCGGAGGTCCCCAAGGTGGCTACACCTTC
TRBV2	many	-	TRBJ2-7	CASSYREAAYEQYF	TGTGCCAGCAGCTACCGGGAAGCGGCCTACGAGCAGTACTTC
TRBV7-2	many	-	TRBJ1-6	CASSQGPYNSPLHF	TGTGCCAGCAGCCAAGGCCCGTATAATTCACCCCTCCACTTT
TRBV4-1	-	-	TRBJ1-1	CASSHETGVTEAFF	TGCGCCAGCAGCCATGAGACAGGTGTCACTGAAGCTTTCTTT
TRBV2	many	TRBD1	TRBJ1-3	CASRVGQGGDTIYF	TGTGCCAGCAGAGTTGGACAGGGAGGAGACACCATATATTTT
TRBV7-2	-	TRBD2	TRBJ2-5	CASSLGLAGLETQYF	TGTGCCAGCAGCTTAGGACTAGCGGGTCTAGAGACCCAGTACTTC
TRBV7-9	-	TRBD2	TRBJ2-2	CASSAGLGTGELLF	TGTGCCAGCAGCGCGGGACTAGGCACCGGGGAGCTGCTTTTT